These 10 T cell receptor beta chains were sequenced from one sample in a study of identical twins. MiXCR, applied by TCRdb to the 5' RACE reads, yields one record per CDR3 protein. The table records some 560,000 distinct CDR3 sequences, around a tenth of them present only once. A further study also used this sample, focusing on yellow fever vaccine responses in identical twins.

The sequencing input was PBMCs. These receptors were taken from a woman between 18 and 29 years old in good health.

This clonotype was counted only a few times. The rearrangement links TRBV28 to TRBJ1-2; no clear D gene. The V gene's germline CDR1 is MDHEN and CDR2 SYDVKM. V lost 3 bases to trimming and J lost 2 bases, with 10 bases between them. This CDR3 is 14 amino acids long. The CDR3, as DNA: TGTGCCAGCAGTTTTTCGGGTTCGAACTATGGCTACACCTTC. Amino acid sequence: CASSFSGSNYGYTF.

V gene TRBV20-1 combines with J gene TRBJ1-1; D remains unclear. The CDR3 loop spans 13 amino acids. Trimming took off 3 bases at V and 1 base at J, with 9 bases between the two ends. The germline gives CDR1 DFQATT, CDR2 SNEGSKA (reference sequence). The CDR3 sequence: CSARPRGNTEAFF. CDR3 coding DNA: TGCAGTGCTAGGCCCCGAGGGAACACTGAAGCTTTCTTT.

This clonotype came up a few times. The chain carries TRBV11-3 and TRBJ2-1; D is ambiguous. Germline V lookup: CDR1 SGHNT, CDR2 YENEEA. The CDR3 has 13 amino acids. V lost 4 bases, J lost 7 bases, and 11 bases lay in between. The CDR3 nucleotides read TGTGCCAGCAGCTCCAACGCGTGGAATGAGCAGTTCTTC. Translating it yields CASSSNAWNEQFF.

CDR3: CSARDQSRTASYEQYF. The CDR3 DNA is TGCAGTGCTAGAGATCAGAGTAGGACAGCTTCATACGAGCAGTACTTC. This rearrangement joins TRBV20-1 to TRBJ2-7; maybe TRBD1 (6 bases). Per the germline V gene, CDR1 is DFQATT and CDR2 is SNEGSKA (reference sequence). V lost 0 bases, J lost 4 bases, and 19 bases lay in between. The CDR3 is 16 amino acids.

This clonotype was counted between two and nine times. CDR3 residues: CSAGTGTTSTDTQYF. CDR3 nucleotide sequence: TGCAGTGCTGGGACCGGGACTACCAGCACAGATACGCAGTATTTT. The V gene is TRBV20-1, the J gene TRBJ2-3; TRBD2 matches at 7 bases. V lost 5 bases and J lost 0; bases outside the gene matches: 8. Germline V gene sequence: CDR1 DFQATT, CDR2 SNEGSKA (reference sequence). CDR3 length equals 15 residues.

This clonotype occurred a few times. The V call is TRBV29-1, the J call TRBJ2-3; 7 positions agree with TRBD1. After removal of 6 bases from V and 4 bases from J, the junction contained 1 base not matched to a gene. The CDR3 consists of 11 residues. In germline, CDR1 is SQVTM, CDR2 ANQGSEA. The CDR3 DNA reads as TGCAGCGTACAGGGGCCAGATACGCAGTATTTT. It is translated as CSVQGPDTQYF.

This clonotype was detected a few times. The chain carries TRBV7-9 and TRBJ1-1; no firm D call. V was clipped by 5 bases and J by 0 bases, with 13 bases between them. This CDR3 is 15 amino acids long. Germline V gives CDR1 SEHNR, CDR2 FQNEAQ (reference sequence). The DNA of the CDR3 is TGTGCCAGCAGCCTCGATATTATAATGAACACTGAAGCTTTCTTT. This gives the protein CASSLDIIMNTEAFF.

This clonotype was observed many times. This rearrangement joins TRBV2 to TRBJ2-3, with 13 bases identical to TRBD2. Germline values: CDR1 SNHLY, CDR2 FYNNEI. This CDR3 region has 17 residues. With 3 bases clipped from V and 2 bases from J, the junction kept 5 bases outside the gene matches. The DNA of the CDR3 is TGTGCCAGCAGTGATCGGACTAGCGGGAGCCCCACAGATACGCAGTATTTT. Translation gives CASSDRTSGSPTDTQYF.

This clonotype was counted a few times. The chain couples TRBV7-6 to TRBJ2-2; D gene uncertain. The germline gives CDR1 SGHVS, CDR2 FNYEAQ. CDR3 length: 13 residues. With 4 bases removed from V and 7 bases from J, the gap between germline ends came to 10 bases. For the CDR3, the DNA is TGTGCCAGCAGCTCACTCCCAGGCGGGGAGCTGTTTTTT. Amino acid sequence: CASSSLPGGELFF.

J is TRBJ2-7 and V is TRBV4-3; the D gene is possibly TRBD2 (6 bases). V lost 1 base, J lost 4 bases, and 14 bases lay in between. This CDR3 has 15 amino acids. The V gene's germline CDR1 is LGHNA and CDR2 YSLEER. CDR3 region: CASSQARRAGYEQYF. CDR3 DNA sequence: TGCGCCAGCAGCCAAGCCCGGAGGGCCGGGTACGAGCAGTACTTC.